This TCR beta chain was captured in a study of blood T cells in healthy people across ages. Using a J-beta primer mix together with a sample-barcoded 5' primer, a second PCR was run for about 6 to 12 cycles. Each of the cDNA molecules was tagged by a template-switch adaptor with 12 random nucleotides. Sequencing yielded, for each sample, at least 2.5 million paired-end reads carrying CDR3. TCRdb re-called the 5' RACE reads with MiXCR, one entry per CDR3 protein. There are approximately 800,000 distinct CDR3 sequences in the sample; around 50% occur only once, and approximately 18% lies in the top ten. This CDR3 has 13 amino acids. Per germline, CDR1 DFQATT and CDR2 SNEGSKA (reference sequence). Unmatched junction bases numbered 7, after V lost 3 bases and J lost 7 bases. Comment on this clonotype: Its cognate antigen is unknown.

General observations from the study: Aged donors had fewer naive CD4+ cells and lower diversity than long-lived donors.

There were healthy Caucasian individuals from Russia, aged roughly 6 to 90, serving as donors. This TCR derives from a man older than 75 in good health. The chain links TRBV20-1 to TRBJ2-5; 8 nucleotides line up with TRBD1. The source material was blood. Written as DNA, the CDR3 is TGCAGTGCTAGGGCCCAGGGGGCGGGGACCCAGTACTTC. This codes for CSARAQGAGTQYF.